This TCR beta chain derives from a study of technical replicates of blood from several donors. This CDR3 is 13 amino acids long. V was pared by 0 bases and J by 4 bases, with 4 bases between. The V gene's germline CDR1 is SGHVS and CDR2 FQNEAQ. Using immunoSEQ multiplex PCR, the repertoire was profiled, and TCRdb retains in-frame clones only, with some absent. The table records more than 75,000 clones, 90% to 97% of them present only once. The sample was T cells isolated from PBMCs. This TCR came from a human donor in good health. The chain employs TRBV7-8 and TRBJ1-3, with D unresolved. Written as DNA, the CDR3 is TGTGCCAGCAGCTTAGCACTAGGAAACACCATATATTTT. Translated: CASSLALGNTIYF.